This record concerns one T cell receptor (beta chain) sequence. Template material for TCR beta VDJ and CDR3 profiling consisted of genomic DNA. TCRdb analysed the reads with MiXCR anew, one entry per CDR3 protein. This table has 42,000 or so distinct CDR3 sequences, about 65% appearing once. Germline-derived CDR1 and CDR2 are LNHDA and SQIVND (reference sequence). The V end was cut by 3 bases, the J end by 1 base, with 11 bases between. The length of the CDR3 is 15 residues. This entry is derived from a study of CD8+CD57+ T cells in acquired aplastic anemia. This receptor was taken from a human donor in good health, serving as a control. The genes are TRBV19 and TRBJ2-3, with D possibly being TRBD1 (5 bases). Source material: sorted CD4+, CD8+, or CD8+CD57+ T cells (not recorded which) from PBMCs. The CDR3 sequence: CASSIQGLRTDTQYF. CDR3 bases: TGTGCCAGTAGTATTCAGGGTTTACGCACAGATACGCAGTATTTT.